The present TCR beta chain was sequenced within a study of shared T cell receptors in the human thymus (dated by TCRdb to 2020 to 2022). Turning to the overall study: The study examined how self-reactive, shared T-cell receptor alpha chains are generated in the human thymus.

This clone showed up just once. This clone's antigen is unknown. Per-nucleotide qualities are absent, and no much larger clonotype sits a single base away. The method behind the library was the immunoSEQ multiplex PCR assay. TCRdb re-hosts the immuneACCESS table, in-frame sequences only. Its copies lack some clones; in the studies checked, an unresolved V gene accounts for under half of them, and the cause for the rest is not known. The sample has roughly 560,000 clones on record, 75% to 80% of them singletons. The ten largest clonotypes hold about 0.012% of the sample. The data were also submitted as part of a second study, on human thymus T cells. The second study reports: The donors were immunologically healthy infants in Finland who had open corrective cardiac surgery for congenital heart defects. Thymus tissue was collected as surgical resects that were removed during corrective cardiac surgery. V and J gene segment usage appeared biased in both thymic and peripheral blood repertoires. The related research reported highly overlapping thymic TCR repertoires among unrelated individuals. The study described the TCR alpha and beta repertoires in under 10 infant thymus samples and a few matching peripheral blood samples. Donor ages ranged from roughly 7 to 250 days, and the cohort comprised about six male and two female infants. Thymocytes were mechanically released from the tissue and were stored as pellets of about 9.5-31 million cells at -70 degrees C. A QIAsymphony instrument was used to extract genomic DNA from frozen cell pellets. The immunoSEQ multiplex PCR assay was used to amplify the TCRB and TCRAD loci from a standardized quantity of quality-controlled genomic DNA. The V(D)J region was spanned by amplicons of a length sufficient to cover the CDR3 and to identify V and J genes. The amplicons were sequenced on an Illumina platform via the commercial immunoSEQ service. Primer bias and sequencing errors were corrected using previously described methods, and TCRAD and TCRB definitions followed the IMGT database. The repertoires were analysed using immunoSEQ Analyzer 3.0 and VDJTools for basic statistics, V/J segment usage, diversity estimates, rarefaction and pairwise overlap. Diversity was estimated with Chao1, ChaoE, Efron-Thisted, Shannon and inverse Simpson indices, and also on datasets down-sampled to the smallest sample. For repertoire overlap, CDR3 nucleotide sequence, V gene and J gene had to match strictly, and clustering was done by Jaccard-based multidimensional scaling. On average, thymus samples gave roughly 800,000 unique TCRB clonotypes, whereas blood samples gave around 80,000.

The sequenced sample was thymocytes. This clonotype was sampled from a boy under two years old with a congenital heart defect. Donor details come from another sample of the same person, matched by shared clones.

Here is the DNA: TGTGCCAGCACCAACCTAGCGGCAACCCCTGGCACAGATACGCAGTATTTT. Its translation is CASTNLAATPGTDTQYF. This chain joins TRBV5-6 to TRBJ2-3; TRBD2 matches 7 bases in the middle. The germline V and J ends show losses of 6 bases and 1 base respectively, and no gene match explains 14 bases of the junction. CDR1 is given as SGHDT and CDR2 as YYEEEE, both from the germline V gene. The CDR3, from cysteine to phenylalanine, totals 17 residues. CDR3 DNA is the only sequence kept; it has 51 bases, read in frame from the first base.